This is a list of T cell receptor beta chains from one sample in a study of cytomegalovirus exposure and HLA in healthy donors. Produced via immunoSEQ multiplex PCR; TCRdb's table is partial and in-frame only. The top ten hold 6.8% of the sample, which has 50,000 to 70,000 clones, just under 75% seen once. Material: PBMCs. The receptors derive from a man aged 30 to 45 in good health and CMV-seropositive. Both conserved end residues are part of each CDR3. The D gene is left open where the match is weak. Only part of the rows carry a size: once, few, many, or a class if the clone is expanded.

d_gene,v_gene,j_gene,abundance,CDR3nt,CDR3aa
NA,TRBV7-9,TRBJ1-5,NA,TGTGCCAGCAGCTCTATAGATCAGCCCCAGCATTTT,CASSSIDQPQHF
TRBD2,TRBV4-2,TRBJ2-7,NA,TGTGCCAGCAGCGTTAGCGGGGGGCAATACGAGCAGTACTTC,CASSVSGGQYEQYF
TRBD1,TRBV6-5,TRBJ2-2,NA,TGTGCCAGCCGGACAGGGAACACCGGGGAGCTGTTTTTT,CASRTGNTGELFF
NA,TRBV5-1,TRBJ1-1,NA,TGCGCCAGCAGCTTTCAGGGGCTGTCCACTGAAGCTTTCTTT,CASSFQGLSTEAFF
TRBD1,TRBV6-1,TRBJ1-2,NA,TGTGCCAGCAGGGCCGGGACAGACTATGGCTACACCTTC,CASRAGTDYGYTF
NA,TRBV4-2,TRBJ2-1,NA,TGTGCCAGCACCACCACAGATGTTGGGGCTGCCTACAATGAGCAGTTCTTC,CASTTTDVGAAYNEQFF
TRBD1,TRBV18,TRBJ2-5,NA,TGTGCCAGCTCCCCCGGACAGGGGTCCTTCCAAGAGACCCAGTACTTC,CASSPGQGSFQETQYF
NA,TRBV5-1,TRBJ2-7,once,TGCGCCAGCAGCTTGACAGGGTCGGACTACGAGCAGTACTTC,CASSLTGSDYEQYF
TRBD2,TRBV5-1,TRBJ2-3,NA,TGCGCCAGCAGCGCCGGGGGGGCGGAAGATACGCAGTATTTT,CASSAGGAEDTQYF
TRBD1,TRBV2,TRBJ2-7,NA,TGTGCCAGCACCGGGACAGGGGGCTCCTACGAGCAGTACTTC,CASTGTGGSYEQYF
NA,TRBV28,TRBJ1-5,NA,TGTGCCAGCAGTATATTAATCCAGGGTAATCAGCCCCAGCATTTT,CASSILIQGNQPQHF
TRBD1,TRBV7-3,TRBJ2-7,NA,TGTGCCAGCAGCTTAAGTGGGATATCTTTGGGGACAGGGGACTACGAGCAGTACTTC,CASSLSGISLGTGDYEQYF
NA,TRBV7-3,TRBJ1-4,few,TGTGCCAGCAGCTTAGTCCAGGGGACGGGTGAAAAACTGTTTTTT,CASSLVQGTGEKLFF
TRBD2,TRBV11-3,TRBJ2-1,NA,TGTGCCAGCAGCTTCGGGGGGGATCACTCCTACAATGAGCAGTTCTTC,CASSFGGDHSYNEQFF
NA,TRBV27,TRBJ1-1,NA,TGTGCCAGCGGTGAGGGAAGCACTGAAGCTTTCTTT,CASGEGSTEAFF
TRBD2,TRBV30,TRBJ2-1,NA,TGTGCCTGGAGTGTACTGCGGTCTAGCGGGGTCTACAATGAGCAGTTCTTC,CAWSVLRSSGVYNEQFF
NA,TRBV30,TRBJ1-2,once,TGTGCCTGGAGTGTCATTTCAGGTTCGGGCTACACCTTC,CAWSVISGSGYTF
NA,TRBV7-8,TRBJ2-1,NA,TGTGCCAGCAGCAGAGGGTACAATGAGCAGTTCTTC,CASSRGYNEQFF
NA,TRBV6-1,TRBJ2-3,NA,TGTGCCAGCAGTGACCTACTAGCTACATCTCGGTATTTT,CASSDLLATSRYF
TRBD1,TRBV7-9,TRBJ1-6,NA,TGTGCCAGCACCGGACAGGGAGATTCACCCCTCCACTTT,CASTGQGDSPLHF
TRBD1,TRBV7-8,TRBJ1-5,NA,TGTGCCAGCAGCTTTGGACAGGCGATCCCCAATCAGCCCCAGCATTTT,CASSFGQAIPNQPQHF
TRBD2,TRBV2,TRBJ2-1,NA,TGTGCCAGCATCTGGCGGGGGGCGGCTGAGCAGTTCTTC,CASIWRGAAEQFF
TRBD1,TRBV25-1,TRBJ2-2,NA,TGTGCCAGCAGTGAATCCGGGACAGGGGGGTCCGGGGAGCCGTTTTTT,CASSESGTGGSGEPFF
NA,TRBV7-9,TRBJ1-1,once,TGTGCCAGCAGCGCCCGCGGAGGGTCTGATGAAGCTTTCTTT,CASSARGGSDEAFF
TRBD2,TRBV6-4,TRBJ2-2,NA,TGTGCCAGCAGTGGGGGGACTAGCGGGACCGGGGAGCTGTTTTTT,CASSGGTSGTGELFF
TRBD1,TRBV6-5,TRBJ2-7,NA,TGTGCCAGCAGCCCAGGGGGTAACGCCTACGAGCAGTATTTC,CASSPGGNAYEQYF
NA,TRBV28,TRBJ1-2,NA,TGTGCCAGCAGTTCCCCCACAGGGCTAATAAGCTACACCTTC,CASSSPTGLISYTF
NA,TRBV6-6,TRBJ1-5,NA,TGTGCCAGCAGTCTTCCAGGCCGCCAGCCCCAGCATTTT,CASSLPGRQPQHF
NA,TRBV5-1,TRBJ1-4,NA,TGCGCCAGCAGCTTGCTAGGACAGAAGTCTGAAAAACTGTTTTTT,CASSLLGQKSEKLFF
NA,TRBV5-1,TRBJ2-3,NA,TGCGCCAGCAGTGGGTCCCCGGGAGCTAGCACAGATACGCAGTATTTT,CASSGSPGASTDTQYF
TRBD1,TRBV5-4,TRBJ2-1,few,TGTGCCAGCAGCTTCCGAAGGACAGGCCTCTCCTACAATGAGCAGTTCTTC,CASSFRRTGLSYNEQFF
NA,TRBV28,TRBJ2-7,NA,TGTGCCAGCAGTACCCCAGTCTACGAGCAGTACTTC,CASSTPVYEQYF
TRBD1,TRBV19,TRBJ1-5,NA,TGTGCCAGTAGTTACCCGGGACAGGGAACGGTGGGCAATCAGCCCCAGCATTTT,CASSYPGQGTVGNQPQHF
NA,TRBV30,TRBJ1-3,NA,TGTGCCCAGGAGGGGTTGGCTGGAAACACCATATATTTT,CAQEGLAGNTIYF
TRBD1,TRBV7-9,TRBJ1-3,once,TGTGCCAGCAGCTGGGACAGGCCAGTGGGAAACACCATATATTTT,CASSWDRPVGNTIYF
TRBD1,TRBV10-1,TRBJ2-7,NA,TGCGCCAGCAGTGAGCCATCAAAGGGACAGGGTTACGAGCAGTACTTC,CASSEPSKGQGYEQYF
TRBD2,TRBV7-3,TRBJ2-3,NA,TGTGCCAGCAGCCCCAATCTACTAGCGGGGTATACAGATACGCAGTATTTT,CASSPNLLAGYTDTQYF
NA,TRBV28,TRBJ1-1,NA,TGTGCCAGCAGTTTCAGGGGACCTGAAGCTTTCTTT,CASSFRGPEAFF
TRBD1,TRBV7-2,TRBJ1-1,NA,TGTGCCAGCAGCCTACAGGGGGTAGTACCTGAAGCTTTCTTT,CASSLQGVVPEAFF
TRBD1,TRBV19,TRBJ1-1,NA,TGTGCCAGTAACGCACAGGGGGCTGAAGCTTTCTTT,CASNAQGAEAFF
NA,TRBV6-1,TRBJ2-2,NA,TGTGCCAGCAGTGACCCAAACACCGGGGAGCTGTTTTTT,CASSDPNTGELFF
TRBD1,TRBV7-3,TRBJ2-1,NA,TGTGCCAGCAGTGTGCCGGGACAGGGGGTAGCTAGCGGGGAGGATGAGCAGTTCTTC,CASSVPGQGVASGEDEQFF
TRBD1,TRBV7-6,TRBJ2-7,few,TGTGCCAGCAGCCAATTGACAGGGGAGTCCTACGAGCAGTACTTC,CASSQLTGESYEQYF
TRBD1,TRBV10-1,TRBJ2-7,NA,TGCGCCAGCAGTCGGGACAGGACCCTTTCCTACGAGCAGTACTTC,CASSRDRTLSYEQYF
NA,TRBV5-6,TRBJ1-2,few,TGTGCCAGCAGCTTGGGAGGGAGGGGGGCTGCCGTCTACTATGGCTACACCTTC,CASSLGGRGAAVYYGYTF
NA,TRBV6-1,TRBJ2-6,NA,TGTGCCAGCACCCCAGGGGGGAGCGGGGCCAACGTCCTGACTTTC,CASTPGGSGANVLTF
TRBD1,TRBV5-1,TRBJ1-1,NA,TGCGCCAGCAGCTTCCCGGACAGGGGTCACACTGAAGCTTTCTTT,CASSFPDRGHTEAFF
NA,TRBV2,TRBJ1-3,few,TGTGCCAGCAAGGCCCAGGGGGGAAACACCATATATTTT,CASKAQGGNTIYF
NA,TRBV4-3,TRBJ2-7,few,TGCGCCAGCAGCCAGCATGGCGGTCCCAAATGGGAGCAGTACTTC,CASSQHGGPKWEQYF
NA,TRBV27,TRBJ1-2,NA,TGTGCCAGCAGTATCACCGGGACACCTCACTATGGCTACACCTTC,CASSITGTPHYGYTF
TRBD1,TRBV19,TRBJ2-2,NA,TGTGCCAGTAGTAGACAGGGGACGAACACCGGGGAGCTGTTTTTT,CASSRQGTNTGELFF
NA,TRBV27,TRBJ1-2,NA,TGTGCCAGCAGTTTATGGGCCTCCGGGGGAAACTATGGCTACACCTTC,CASSLWASGGNYGYTF
NA,TRBV6-6,TRBJ2-3,NA,TGTGCCAGCCACGCGGGCGGCTACACCGCCACAGATACGCAGTATTTT,CASHAGGYTATDTQYF
NA,TRBV9,TRBJ2-7,NA,TGTGCCAGCAGCTACGCGCCCACCTACGAGCAGTACTTC,CASSYAPTYEQYF
NA,TRBV19,TRBJ1-1,NA,TGTGCCAGTAGTATAAGGGCGGGGGGGGTTAAGAACACTGAAGCTTTCTTT,CASSIRAGGVKNTEAFF